This paragraph reports one TCR beta chain. V was clipped by 3 bases and J by 4 bases; unmatched bases: 6. The CDR3 has 15 residues. Germline lookup yields CDR1 SNHLY and CDR2 FYNNEI. This entry is derived from a study of CD8 T cells in Susac syndrome. Reverse transcription of about 0.5 to 1 ug RNA used random hexamers. Multiplex immunoSEQ PCR targeted 54 Vbeta and 13 Jbeta TCR beta segments. MiXCR, run by TCRdb on the immunoSEQ multiplex PCR reads, gives a single entry per CDR3 protein. Found here are 120,000 or so distinct CDR3 sequences, over 90% of them singletons; the top ten hold 0.12%. This clonotype was obtained from a human donor in good health. Sequencing was carried out using CD4+ T cells from PBMCs. The chain joins TRBV2 to TRBJ2-5, with 9 bases that match TRBD2. This CDR3 is CASSDRGLASETQYF. The CDR3 DNA reads as TGTGCCAGCAGTGACAGGGGACTAGCCTCAGAGACCCAGTACTTC.